The next 17 T cell receptor beta chains were all read from a single sample in a study of blood T cell repertoires in COVID-19. Profiling relied on immunoSEQ multiplex PCR, and the TCRdb table lists in-frame clones only, not all of them. The table has about 180,000 clones, 80% to 90% seen once. The sequencing sample was made of peripheral blood. These receptors were collected from a man between 18 and 29 years old who had recovered from COVID-19.

This chain joins TRBV19 and TRBJ1-2; 11 bases are a match to TRBD1. J was trimmed by 5 bases and V by 5 bases; bases with no gene match: 4. Germline-derived CDR1 and CDR2 are LNHDA and SQIVND (reference sequence). The CDR3 runs to 14 residues. CDR3 bases: TGTGCCAGTAGTGTCGGGACAGGGGGATATGGCTACACCTTC. It specifies CASSVGTGGYGYTF. Combining the CDR3 with reference TRBV19 and TRBJ1-2 gives the whole variable domain DGGITQSPKYLFRKEGQNVTLSCEQNLNHDAMYWYRQDPGQGLRLIYYSQIVNDFQKGDIAEGYSVSREKKESFPLTVTSAQKNPTAFYLCASSVGTGGYGYTFGSGTRLTVV.

The rearrangement links TRBV11-2 to TRBJ1-1, with 8 bases lining up with TRBD1. V was pared by 4 bases and J by 0 bases, with 7 bases of the junction left unmatched. CDR1 is SGHAT and CDR2 is FQNNGV in the germline V gene. The CDR3 loop spans 16 amino acids. In DNA form, the CDR3 reads TGTGCCAGCAGCTGGGGAGGACAGGGCTTGAACACTGAAGCTTTCTTT. Encoded protein: CASSWGGQGLNTEAFF.

On this clone itself: The same CDR3 can be traced to other DNA sequences in this sample. This sequence joins TRBV6-5 and TRBJ2-7, with D possibly being TRBD1 (6 bases). Germline CDR1 MNHEY, CDR2 SVGAGI. V lost 2 bases, J lost 0 bases, and 8 bases lay in between. CDR3 length: 14 amino acids. The CDR3 region has the DNA TGTGCCAGCAGTTACGCCAGGGGCTCCTACGAGCAGTACTTC. This encodes CASSYARGSYEQYF.

The chain carries TRBV27 and TRBJ1-3; D is perhaps TRBD1 (5 bases). The CDR3 contains 15 residues. V shed 4 bases and J shed 3 bases, with 13 bases lying between them. CDR1 MNHEY and CDR2 SMNVEV come from the germline V gene (reference sequence). The CDR3, as DNA: TGTGCCAGCAGTTCGGCGGGGCGCGGTGGAAACACCATATATTTT. This sequence encodes CASSSAGRGGNTIYF.

This clone occurred once. The chain is built from TRBV7-2 and TRBJ2-3; 10 positions match TRBD1. The germline gives CDR1 SGHTA, CDR2 FQGNSA. This CDR3 has 13 residues. V lost 11 bases and J lost 1; bases outside the gene matches: 3. The CDR3 spells CADGQGGTDTQYF. CDR3 nucleotide sequence: TGTGCCGACGGACAGGGGGGCACAGATACGCAGTATTTT. The full variable domain, completed using reference TRBV7-2 and TRBJ2-3, is GAGVSQSPSNKVTEKGKDVELRCDPISGHTALYWYRQSLGQGLEFLIYFQGNSAPDKSGLPSDRFSAERTGGSVSTLTIQRTQQEDSAVYLCADGQGGTDTQYFGPGTRLTVL.

The V gene is TRBV19, the J gene TRBJ2-1; 8 nucleotides line up with TRBD2. V lost 10 bases and J lost 6; bases outside the gene matches: 14. CDR3 length: 15 amino acids. Germline CDR1 LNHDA, CDR2 SQIVND (reference sequence). The CDR3 here is CATTPAGTSVNEQFF. CDR3 coding DNA: TGTGCCACTACACCCGCCGGGACTAGTGTCAATGAGCAGTTCTTC.

The CDR3 nucleotides are TGTGCCAGCAGCTTAACCTTCACAGGGGGAGGAAACACCATATATTTT. It translates to CASSLTFTGGGNTIYF. The rearrangement uses TRBV7-2 and TRBJ1-3; TRBD1 agrees at 8 bases. CDR3 length: 16 residues. Germline values: CDR1 SGHTA, CDR2 FQGNSA. The V and J ends lost 2 bases and 4 bases, in that order; junction bases with no gene match: 7. Filled out from reference TRBV7-2 and TRBJ1-3, the complete variable domain reads GAGVSQSPSNKVTEKGKDVELRCDPISGHTALYWYRQSLGQGLEFLIYFQGNSAPDKSGLPSDRFSAERTGGSVSTLTIQRTQQEDSAVYLCASSLTFTGGGNTIYFGEGSWLTVV.

The chain employs TRBV7-2 and TRBJ2-3; tentative D call: TRBD1 (6 bases). Trimming took off 2 bases at V and 6 bases at J, with 15 bases between the two ends. Germline CDR1 SGHTA, CDR2 FQGNSA. This CDR3 contains 15 residues. CDR3 bases: TGTGCCAGCAGCTTAAAAGGGGGTCCGAGGGATACGCAGTATTTT. Encoded protein: CASSLKGGPRDTQYF. Full variable domain (rest looked up from reference TRBV7-2 and TRBJ2-3): GAGVSQSPSNKVTEKGKDVELRCDPISGHTALYWYRQSLGQGLEFLIYFQGNSAPDKSGLPSDRFSAERTGGSVSTLTIQRTQQEDSAVYLCASSLKGGPRDTQYFGPGTRLTVL.

J is TRBJ2-3 and V is TRBV19, with TRBD1 identical over 7 bases. CDR1 LNHDA and CDR2 SQIVND come from the germline V gene (reference sequence). This CDR3 is built from 19 residues. The trim removed 1 base at V and 6 bases at J, leaving 19 bases unmatched. The CDR3 here is CASSIARGLQGRRRDTQYF. CDR3 nucleotide sequence: TGTGCCAGTAGTATAGCCAGAGGTCTACAGGGGCGAAGACGGGATACGCAGTATTTT.

This chain uses TRBV7-3 with TRBJ2-5; 7 bases are shared with TRBD1. CDR1 SGHTA and CDR2 FQGTGA come from the germline V gene. This CDR3 region has 14 residues. Trimming removed 5 bases from V and 2 bases from J; junction bases left unmatched: 5. Written as DNA, the CDR3 is TGTGCCAGCAGCCCGGGACAGCCTCAAGAGACCCAGTACTTC. Translation: CASSPGQPQETQYF.

The gene calls are TRBV11-2 and TRBJ2-7; TRBD1 matches at 9 bases. The CDR3 is 14 amino acids. After removal of 2 bases from V and 4 bases from J, the junction contained 3 bases not matched to a gene. Germline V lookup: CDR1 SGHAT, CDR2 FQNNGV. The CDR3 sequence is CASSLTGTGYEQYF. DNA of the CDR3: TGTGCCAGCAGCTTAACCGGGACAGGGTACGAGCAGTACTTC.

This clone came up a few times. The chain carries TRBV21-1 and TRBJ2-7; the table's D call of TRBD2 was not tested on the DNA. TRBV21-1 is a recognized pseudogene. This CDR3 region has 12 residues. CDR3 coding DNA: TGTGCCAGCAGCGTCCGGTCCTACGAGCAGTACTTC. Its protein product is CASSVRSYEQYF.

The chain uses TRBV9 and TRBJ2-7, with D hard to call. CDR1 is SGDLS and CDR2 is YYNGEE in the germline V gene. Trimming removed 3 bases from V and 2 bases from J, with 12 bases in between. The CDR3 loop spans 14 amino acids. DNA of the CDR3: TGTGCCAGCAGCGGCCGGGTCAAACCCTACGAGCAGTACTTC. Its translation: CASSGRVKPYEQYF. The variable domain in full, with the rest retrieved from reference TRBV9 and TRBJ2-7, is DSGVTQTPKHLITATGQRVTLRCSPRSGDLSVYWYQQSLDQGLQFLIQYYNGEERAKGNILERFSAQQFPDLHSELNLSSLELGDSALYFCASSGRVKPYEQYFGPGTRLTVT.

Notes on this clone: The junction and the germline gene differ at one end; a read error may be behind it. This chain uses TRBV7-2 with TRBJ1-1, with TRBD1 as a possible D gene (6 bases). CDR3 size: 14 residues. Germline V gene data show CDR1 as SGHTA and CDR2 as FQGNSA. CDR3 coding DNA: TGTGCCAGCAGCGTAGCCAGGGGGAACACTGAAGCTTTCTTT. Translation: CASSVARGNTEAFF. Based on the CDR3 plus reference TRBV7-2 and TRBJ1-1, the full variable domain is GAGVSQSPSNKVTEKGKDVELRCDPISGHTALYWYRQSLGQGLEFLIYFQGNSAPDKSGLPSDRFSAERTGGSVSTLTIQRTQQEDSAVYLCASSVARGNTEAFFGQGTRLTVV.

As to this clone: The germline gene is not matched at one end of the junction; a read error may be the cause. The chain has TRBV2 and TRBJ1-1, with D maybe TRBD1 (5 bases). The CDR3 loop spans 13 amino acids. CDR1 is SNHLY and CDR2 is FYNNEI in the germline V gene. CDR3 coding DNA: TGTGCCAGCTGTGATGACAGTATCACTGAAGCTTTCTTT. Its protein is CASCDDSITEAFF.

The chain couples TRBV5-1 to TRBJ1-1, with D possibly matching TRBD1 (5 bases). This CDR3 is built from 13 residues. V lost 2 bases to trimming and J lost 7 bases, with 12 bases between them. Germline assignment: CDR1 SGHRS and CDR2 YFSETQ. Written as DNA, the CDR3 is TGCGCCAGCAGCTTCGACAGATTGGGTGAAGCTTTCTTT. The encoded protein is CASSFDRLGEAFF. Combining the CDR3 with reference TRBV5-1 and TRBJ1-1 gives the whole variable domain KAGVTQTPRYLIKTRGQQVTLSCSPISGHRSVSWYQQTPGQGLQFLFEYFSETQRNKGNFPGRFSGRQFSNSRSEMNVSTLELGDSALYLCASSFDRLGEAFFGQGTRLTVV.

V and J are TRBV9 and TRBJ1-1; D not resolved. V was trimmed by 0 bases and J by 5 bases, leaving 14 bases between them. The CDR3 runs to 15 residues. The germline V gene encodes CDR1 SGDLS and CDR2 YYNGEE. CDR3 in amino acids: CASSVDLGWRTEAFF. CDR3 coding DNA: TGTGCCAGCAGCGTAGACCTGGGGTGGAGGACTGAAGCTTTCTTT. Together with reference TRBV9 and TRBJ1-1, the CDR3 gives the full variable domain: DSGVTQTPKHLITATGQRVTLRCSPRSGDLSVYWYQQSLDQGLQFLIQYYNGEERAKGNILERFSAQQFPDLHSELNLSSLELGDSALYFCASSVDLGWRTEAFFGQGTRLTVV.